One sample yielded the 20 T cell receptor beta chains listed below, sequenced in a study of blood T cell repertoires in COVID-19. Profiling relied on immunoSEQ multiplex PCR, and the TCRdb table lists in-frame clones only, not all of them. The table lists some 180,000 clones, 75% to 90% of them singletons. The sequenced material came from PBMCs or T cells enriched from blood (not recorded which). These TCRs come from a man aged 35-49 years who had recovered from COVID-19.

This clone was seen a single time. The CDR3 nucleotides are TGTGCCAGCAGCCTAAGTACGGGGGTTCGGCAGCCCCAGCATTTT. It yields the protein CASSLSTGVRQPQHF. The gene calls are TRBV5-6 and TRBJ1-5; tentatively, D is TRBD1 (5 bases). With 4 bases removed from V and 7 bases from J, the gap between germline ends came to 18 bases. There are 15 residues in the CDR3. Germline CDR1 and CDR2: SGHDT and YYEEEE.

The chain employs TRBV18 and TRBJ2-7; D is undetermined. The CDR3 extends over 17 amino acids. From germline, CDR1 is KGHSH and CDR2 LQKENI. V was clipped by 2 bases and J by 5 bases, with 22 bases between them. The DNA of the CDR3 is TGTGCCAGCTCACCATCCCCTCCGACCCTACCAGGCGACGAGCAGTACTTC. Its protein is CASSPSPPTLPGDEQYF.

This sequence joins TRBV6-5 and TRBJ1-1, with D possibly being TRBD1 (6 bases). V was shortened by 8 bases and J by 3 bases, with 13 bases between the two germline ends. CDR3 length equals 13 residues. The germline V gene has CDR1 MNHEY and CDR2 SVGAGI. CDR3 loop: CASREGGDTEAFF. The DNA of the CDR3 is TGTGCCAGCCGCGAGGGGGGGGACACTGAAGCTTTCTTT.

This sequence joins TRBV11-2 and TRBJ2-7, with 8 bases fitting TRBD1. Germline CDR1 and CDR2: SGHAT and FQNNGV. The CDR3 consists of 12 residues. Trimming took 4 bases from V and 5 from J; bases not matched to a gene: 1. This chain's CDR3 is CASSWTGNEQYF. The CDR3 region has the DNA TGTGCCAGCAGCTGGACAGGGAACGAGCAGTACTTC.

This clone came up once. CDR3 nucleotides: TGTGCCAGCAGTTTAAAGGCAGATTTACAGGGGGCCAGGGTTAATTCACCCCTCCACTTT. Protein: CASSLKADLQGARVNSPLHF. The chain uses TRBV27 and TRBJ1-6; 9 bases are shared with TRBD1. The junction had 17 bases not matched to a gene; V was cut back by 2 bases and J by 6 bases. Germline V gives CDR1 MNHEY, CDR2 SMNVEV (reference sequence). CDR3 length equals 20 residues.

This clone occurred a few times. The CDR3 region is CSATRGGKLFF. CDR3 nucleotide sequence: TGCAGTGCCACGAGAGGGGGAAAACTGTTTTTT. This chain connects TRBV20-1 to TRBJ1-4, with D tentatively TRBD1 (6 bases). The CDR3 length is 11 residues. The ends were cut back, 6 bases at V and 10 bases at J, with 12 bases in the middle. CDR1 DFQATT and CDR2 SNEGSKA come from the germline V gene (reference sequence).

The chain has TRBV28 and TRBJ2-1, with 7 positions matching TRBD1. The CDR3 runs to 15 residues. Germline assignment: CDR1 MDHEN and CDR2 SYDVKM. V lost 8 bases to trimming and J lost 4 bases; unmatched junction nucleotides: 11. CDR3 in amino acids: CASWSIGTEYNEQFF. The DNA for the CDR3 is TGTGCCAGCTGGTCCATCGGGACAGAATACAATGAGCAGTTCTTC.

The chain employs TRBV6-2 or TRBV6-3 and TRBJ1-1; D is possibly TRBD1 (6 bases). Germline CDR1 and CDR2: MNHEY and SVGEGT. CDR3 size: 11 residues. Trimming took 5 bases from V and 6 from J, leaving 7 bases between them. The CDR3 region is CASSTGSEAFF. Written as DNA, the CDR3 is TGTGCCAGCAGTACAGGGTCTGAAGCTTTCTTT.

The rearrangement uses TRBV11-2 and TRBJ2-7; D not resolved. The CDR3 runs 13 residues. Trimming removed 0 bases at V and 3 bases at J, with 6 bases between. In germline, CDR1 is SGHAT, CDR2 FQNNGV. CDR3 loop: CASSLEAGYEQYF. As DNA, the CDR3 is TGTGCCAGCAGCTTAGAAGCCGGCTACGAGCAGTACTTC.

This chain links TRBV28 with TRBJ2-5; D gene unclear. Germline V gene data show CDR1 as MDHEN and CDR2 as SYDVKM. This CDR3 is 12 amino acids long. V was clipped by 8 bases and J by 2 bases, with 9 bases between them. The CDR3 sequence is CASCTQQETQYF. CDR3 bases: TGTGCCAGCTGTACACAACAAGAGACCCAGTACTTC.

V is TRBV24-1 and J is TRBJ2-7; TRBD1 is a possible D gene (6 bases). The CDR3 runs 13 residues. Germline V CDR1 and CDR2: KGHDR, SFDVKD. The V end lost 6 bases, the J end lost 3 bases, and 11 bases lay between the germline ends. The CDR3 coding sequence is TGTGCCACCAGTCCGGGACACCGCTACGAGCAGTACTTC. Translation: CATSPGHRYEQYF.

The rearrangement links TRBV5-1 to TRBJ1-1; TRBD1 might be the D (6 bases). Trimming cost V 2 bases and J 4 bases, with 21 bases left between them. In germline, CDR1 is SGHRS, CDR2 YFSETQ. This CDR3 has 17 amino acids. CDR3 in DNA: TGCGCCAGCAGCTTCGGACAGCCCGGACGGAATCGCACTGAAGCTTTCTTT. This gives the protein CASSFGQPGRNRTEAFF.

This clone was detected only once. The chain combines TRBV3-1 (or the pseudogene TRBV3-2) with TRBJ2-6, with 7 bases fitting TRBD1. Germline CDR1 is LGHDT and CDR2 is YNNKEL (reference sequence). This CDR3 has 19 amino acids. The V gene end was trimmed by 3 bases and the J gene end by 0 bases; junction bases not matched to a gene: 11. The CDR3 spells CASSHTGTVRTSGANVLTF. CDR3 coding DNA: TGTGCCAGCAGCCATACCGGGACAGTCCGTACCTCTGGGGCCAACGTCCTGACTTTC.

The chain combines TRBV12-3 or TRBV12-4 with TRBJ2-3, with D possibly being TRBD1 (6 bases). V was clipped by 6 bases and J by 5 bases, with 12 bases between them. The CDR3 has 13 amino acids. The CDR3 is CASRFYRVDTQYF. The CDR3, as DNA: TGTGCCAGCAGGTTCTACAGGGTAGATACGCAGTATTTT.

V is TRBV21-1 and J is TRBJ2-7; TRBD1 was called by the table and not checked on the DNA. TRBV21-1 represents a pseudogene. The CDR3 spans 16 residues. The CDR3: CASSKEDRMSYYEQYF. The DNA of the CDR3 is TGTGCCAGCAGCAAAGAGGACAGGATGAGCTACTACGAGCAGTACTTC.

V is TRBV2 and J is TRBJ1-5, with a weak D call TRBD1 (5 bases). The germline CDR1 and CDR2 sequences are SNHLY and FYNNEI. The CDR3 has 14 amino acids. V lost 7 bases, J lost 9 bases, and 19 bases lay in between. The CDR3, as DNA: TGTGCCAGCATGGAGCGCGCAGGGCCGGGGCCCCAGCATTTT. It encodes CASMERAGPGPQHF.

The chain recombines TRBV9 with TRBJ1-2; D uncertain. The CDR3 sequence is 17 residues long. The V end lost 3 bases, the J end lost 4 bases, and 22 bases lay between the germline ends. The germline CDR1 and CDR2 sequences are SGDLS and YYNGEE. The chain's CDR3 is CASSATQQRLLGYGYTF. The CDR3 region has the DNA TGTGCCAGCAGCGCGACTCAGCAACGTCTCCTGGGCTATGGCTACACCTTC.

The chain is built from TRBV28 and TRBJ1-5; D gene ambiguous. The CDR3 extends over 13 amino acids. Trimming pared 10 bases from V and 7 bases from J, leaving 17 bases between. Germline CDR1 reads MDHEN; CDR2 reads SYDVKM. The CDR3 reads CAIRSGLGQPQHF. CDR3 nucleotides: TGTGCCATCCGCAGCGGATTGGGGCAGCCCCAGCATTTT.

This chain joins TRBV9 and TRBJ1-1; the D gene is possibly TRBD1 (5 bases). V was pared by 3 bases and J by 1 base, with 7 bases between. CDR3 length: 13 residues. Germline values: CDR1 SGDLS, CDR2 YYNGEE. The CDR3 region is CASSADTNTEAFF. The CDR3 coding sequence is TGTGCCAGCAGCGCGGACACGAACACTGAAGCTTTCTTT.

CDR3 sequence (DNA): TGTGCCAGCAGACCCCCTCTCAGCGGGTTCACCGGGGAGCTGTTTTTT. This codes for CASRPPLSGFTGELFF. The chain uses TRBV11-2 and TRBJ2-2; the D gene is possibly TRBD2 (6 bases). Germline values: CDR1 SGHAT, CDR2 FQNNGV. The CDR3 runs 16 residues. Trimming removed 6 bases at V and 4 bases at J, with 18 bases between.